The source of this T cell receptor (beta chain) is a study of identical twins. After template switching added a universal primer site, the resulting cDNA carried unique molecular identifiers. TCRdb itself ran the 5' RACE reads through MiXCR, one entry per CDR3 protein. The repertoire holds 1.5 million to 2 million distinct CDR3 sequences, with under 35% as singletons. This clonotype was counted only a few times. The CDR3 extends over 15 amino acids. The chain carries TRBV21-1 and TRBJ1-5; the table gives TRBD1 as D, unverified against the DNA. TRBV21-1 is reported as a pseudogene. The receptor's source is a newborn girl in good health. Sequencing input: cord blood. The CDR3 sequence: CASSGQGGDNQPQHF. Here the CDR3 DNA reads TGTGCCAGCAGCGGACAAGGGGGGGACAATCAGCCCCAGCATTTT.